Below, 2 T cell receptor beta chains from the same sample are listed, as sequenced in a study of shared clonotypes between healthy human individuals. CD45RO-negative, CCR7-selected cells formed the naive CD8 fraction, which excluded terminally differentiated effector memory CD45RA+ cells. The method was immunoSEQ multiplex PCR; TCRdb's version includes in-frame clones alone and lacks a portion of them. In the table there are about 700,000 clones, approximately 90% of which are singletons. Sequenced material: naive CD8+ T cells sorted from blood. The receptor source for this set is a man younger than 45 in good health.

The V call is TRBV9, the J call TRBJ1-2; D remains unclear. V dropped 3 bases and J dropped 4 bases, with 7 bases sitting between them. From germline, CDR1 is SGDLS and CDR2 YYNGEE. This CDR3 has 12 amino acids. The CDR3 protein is CASSEAAYGYTF. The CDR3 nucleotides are TGTGCCAGCAGCGAGGCGGCCTATGGCTACACCTTC.

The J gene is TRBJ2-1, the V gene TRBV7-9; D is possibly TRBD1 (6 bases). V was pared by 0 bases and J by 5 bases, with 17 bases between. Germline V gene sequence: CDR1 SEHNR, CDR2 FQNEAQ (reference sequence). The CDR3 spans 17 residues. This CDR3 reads CASSLARQVLRDNEQFF. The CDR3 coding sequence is TGTGCCAGCAGCTTAGCCCGACAGGTTTTAAGGGACAATGAGCAGTTCTTC.